Listed below are T cell receptor beta chains from one sample, sequenced in a study of cytomegalovirus exposure and HLA in healthy donors. TCRdb's table, derived via immunoSEQ multiplex PCR, lists solely in-frame clones and lacks some. The data hold more than 45,000 clones, with roughly 94% observed a single time. The sequencing sample was made of PBMCs. The receptors were sampled from a young man in good health and CMV-seronegative. CDR3s include the opening cysteine and the closing phenylalanine or tryptophan. The order of the fields is V gene, clone size, D gene, J gene, CDR3 protein, CDR3 DNA. D genes are given only for firm matches. Part of the rows lack a size; the others show once, few, many or a class for expanded clones.

v_call: TRBV21-1
clone_size: -
d_call: -
j_call: TRBJ2-2
cdr3_aa: CASSKRTGGEELFF
cdr3_nt: TGTGCCAGCAGCAAAAGAACAGGGGGTGAGGAGCTGTTTTTT

v_call: TRBV6-1
clone_size: -
d_call: -
j_call: TRBJ2-1
cdr3_aa: CASSDHTSYPYNEQFF
cdr3_nt: TGTGCCAGCAGTGATCACACTAGCTATCCCTACAATGAGCAGTTCTTC

v_call: TRBV19
clone_size: -
d_call: -
j_call: TRBJ1-2
cdr3_aa: CASSMELTTGWRDYGYTF
cdr3_nt: TGTGCCAGTAGTATGGAGTTAACGACAGGATGGCGGGACTATGGCTACACCTTC

v_call: TRBV7-6
clone_size: -
d_call: TRBD1
j_call: TRBJ2-5
cdr3_aa: CASSWGTAETQYF
cdr3_nt: TGTGCCAGCAGCTGGGGGACAGCCGAGACCCAGTACTTC

v_call: TRBV5-1
clone_size: -
d_call: TRBD1
j_call: TRBJ1-2
cdr3_aa: CASSSGQGAYGYTF
cdr3_nt: TGCGCCAGCAGCTCAGGACAGGGGGCCTATGGCTACACCTTC

v_call: TRBV4-1
clone_size: -
d_call: TRBD2
j_call: TRBJ2-7
cdr3_aa: CASSQDRGLAEQYF
cdr3_nt: TGCGCCAGCAGCCAAGATCGGGGACTAGCGGAGCAGTACTTC

v_call: TRBV13
clone_size: -
d_call: -
j_call: TRBJ2-7
cdr3_aa: CASSRRQIYEQYF
cdr3_nt: TGTGCCAGCAGCAGAAGACAGATCTACGAGCAGTACTTC

v_call: TRBV7-7
clone_size: -
d_call: TRBD2
j_call: TRBJ2-1
cdr3_aa: CASSLGGGAGDSEQFF
cdr3_nt: TGTGCCAGCAGCTTAGGAGGAGGGGCGGGAGACAGCGAGCAGTTCTTC

v_call: TRBV4-3
clone_size: -
d_call: TRBD2
j_call: TRBJ2-2
cdr3_aa: CASSQDSGGGELFF
cdr3_nt: TGCGCCAGCAGCCAAGATTCGGGAGGGGGGGAGCTGTTTTTT

v_call: TRBV7-9
clone_size: -
d_call: TRBD1
j_call: TRBJ1-1
cdr3_aa: CASSLVTGDRDTEAFF
cdr3_nt: TGTGCCAGCAGCTTAGTCACAGGGGATAGGGACACTGAAGCTTTCTTT

v_call: TRBV2
clone_size: -
d_call: TRBD2
j_call: TRBJ2-7
cdr3_aa: CASGSGGSEQYF
cdr3_nt: TGTGCCAGCGGGAGCGGCGGGAGCGAGCAGTACTTC

v_call: TRBV23-1
clone_size: once
d_call: -
j_call: TRBJ1-5
cdr3_aa: CASSQSTGVGHF
cdr3_nt: TGCGCCAGCAGTCAATCTACGGGAGTAGGGCATTTT

v_call: TRBV4-3
clone_size: -
d_call: -
j_call: TRBJ1-4
cdr3_aa: CASSQVSSADEKLFF
cdr3_nt: TGCGCCAGCAGCCAAGTTTCATCGGCGGATGAAAAACTGTTTTTT

v_call: TRBV7-9
clone_size: once
d_call: TRBD1
j_call: TRBJ1-2
cdr3_aa: CASSLLGQGAYGYTF
cdr3_nt: TGTGCCAGCAGCTTGTTGGGACAGGGTGCCTATGGCTACACCTTC

v_call: TRBV4-2
clone_size: -
d_call: TRBD1
j_call: TRBJ2-1
cdr3_aa: CASSQEQGTYNEQFF
cdr3_nt: TGTGCCAGCAGCCAAGAACAGGGGACATACAATGAGCAGTTCTTC

v_call: TRBV28
clone_size: once
d_call: -
j_call: TRBJ1-5
cdr3_aa: CASLPGDRSNQPQHF
cdr3_nt: TGTGCCAGCCTCCCGGGGGATAGGAGCAATCAGCCCCAGCATTTT

v_call: TRBV5-4
clone_size: -
d_call: -
j_call: TRBJ1-2
cdr3_aa: CASSDLNRDRDYGYTF
cdr3_nt: TGTGCCAGCAGCGACCTAAACAGGGATCGTGACTATGGCTACACCTTC

v_call: TRBV7-2
clone_size: -
d_call: -
j_call: TRBJ2-7
cdr3_aa: CASSWLDRNYEQYF
cdr3_nt: TGTGCCAGCAGCTGGCTAGACAGAAACTACGAGCAGTACTTC

v_call: TRBV28
clone_size: once
d_call: -
j_call: TRBJ1-1
cdr3_aa: CASSLGGQGAFF
cdr3_nt: TGTGCCAGCAGTTTAGGGGGCCAGGGTGCTTTCTTT

v_call: TRBV28
clone_size: -
d_call: TRBD1
j_call: TRBJ1-2
cdr3_aa: CASKLDRGNYGYTF
cdr3_nt: TGTGCCAGCAAATTGGACAGGGGGAACTATGGCTACACCTTC

v_call: TRBV30
clone_size: once
d_call: TRBD2
j_call: TRBJ2-3
cdr3_aa: CAWSLGVAGISTDTQYF
cdr3_nt: TGTGCCTGGAGTCTGGGTGTAGCGGGAATTAGCACAGATACGCAGTATTTT

v_call: TRBV19
clone_size: -
d_call: TRBD1
j_call: TRBJ1-5
cdr3_aa: CASSISYGTGGSNQPQHF
cdr3_nt: TGTGCCAGTAGTATTTCATATGGGACAGGGGGAAGCAATCAGCCCCAGCATTTT

v_call: TRBV29-1
clone_size: -
d_call: TRBD2
j_call: TRBJ2-5
cdr3_aa: CSVASGKETQYF
cdr3_nt: TGCAGCGTTGCTAGCGGGAAAGAGACCCAGTACTTC

v_call: TRBV28
clone_size: -
d_call: -
j_call: TRBJ1-4
cdr3_aa: CASSIQGGEKLFF
cdr3_nt: TGTGCCAGCAGCATACAGGGCGGGGAAAAACTGTTTTTT

v_call: TRBV28
clone_size: -
d_call: TRBD1
j_call: TRBJ1-5
cdr3_aa: CASSSGVGQGQPQHF
cdr3_nt: TGTGCCAGCAGTTCAGGGGTGGGACAGGGTCAGCCCCAGCATTTT

v_call: TRBV6-5
clone_size: -
d_call: TRBD1
j_call: TRBJ1-1
cdr3_aa: CASSSTGSEAFF
cdr3_nt: TGTGCCAGCAGTTCGACAGGGTCTGAAGCTTTCTTT

v_call: TRBV19
clone_size: -
d_call: TRBD2
j_call: TRBJ2-1
cdr3_aa: CASSIGRLAGANEQFF
cdr3_nt: TGTGCCAGTAGTATTGGTCGGCTAGCGGGAGCGAATGAGCAGTTCTTC

v_call: TRBV7-2
clone_size: once
d_call: TRBD1
j_call: TRBJ2-7
cdr3_aa: CASSPEGTGSYEQYF
cdr3_nt: TGTGCCAGCAGCCCAGAAGGGACAGGGTCCTACGAGCAGTACTTC

v_call: TRBV11-3
clone_size: -
d_call: -
j_call: TRBJ2-5
cdr3_aa: CASSLGLADQETQYF
cdr3_nt: TGTGCCAGCAGCTTAGGATTAGCTGATCAAGAGACCCAGTACTTC

v_call: TRBV4-2
clone_size: -
d_call: -
j_call: TRBJ2-1
cdr3_aa: CASSQAFNNEQFF
cdr3_nt: TGTGCCAGCAGCCAAGCCTTTAACAATGAGCAGTTCTTC

v_call: TRBV5-1
clone_size: -
d_call: TRBD1
j_call: TRBJ2-5
cdr3_aa: CASSNLTGVTKTQYF
cdr3_nt: TGCGCCAGCAGCAATCTGACAGGGGTGACGAAGACCCAGTACTTC

v_call: TRBV11-3
clone_size: -
d_call: TRBD1
j_call: TRBJ2-5
cdr3_aa: CASSSPYVGQQQETQYF
cdr3_nt: TGTGCCAGCAGCTCGCCCTACGTGGGACAGCAACAAGAGACCCAGTACTTC

v_call: TRBV11-2
clone_size: -
d_call: TRBD2
j_call: TRBJ2-1
cdr3_aa: CASSEGLAAYNEQFF
cdr3_nt: TGTGCCAGCAGCGAGGGACTAGCAGCCTACAATGAGCAGTTCTTC

v_call: TRBV28
clone_size: -
d_call: -
j_call: TRBJ1-1
cdr3_aa: CASSLGGTANTEAFF
cdr3_nt: TGTGCCAGCAGTTTAGGAGGGACCGCGAACACTGAAGCTTTCTTT

v_call: TRBV2
clone_size: -
d_call: -
j_call: TRBJ2-2
cdr3_aa: CASRTTISNTGELFF
cdr3_nt: TGTGCCAGCCGGACGACTATTTCGAACACCGGGGAGCTGTTTTTT

v_call: TRBV2
clone_size: -
d_call: TRBD1
j_call: TRBJ1-4
cdr3_aa: CAITGQGPEKLFF
cdr3_nt: TGTGCCATCACGGGACAGGGCCCTGAAAAACTGTTTTTT

v_call: TRBV27
clone_size: -
d_call: -
j_call: TRBJ2-3
cdr3_aa: CASRTHLTDTQYF
cdr3_nt: TGTGCCAGTAGGACTCATCTCACAGATACGCAGTATTTT

v_call: TRBV28
clone_size: once
d_call: -
j_call: TRBJ2-5
cdr3_aa: CASSLGEEAPRLETQYF
cdr3_nt: TGTGCCAGCAGTTTAGGGGAGGAAGCCCCACGGCTAGAGACCCAGTACTTC

v_call: TRBV7-2
clone_size: -
d_call: -
j_call: TRBJ2-3
cdr3_aa: CASSLSGYHTDTQYF
cdr3_nt: TGTGCCAGCAGCTTATCGGGGTATCACACAGATACGCAGTATTTT

v_call: TRBV4-3
clone_size: once
d_call: TRBD1
j_call: TRBJ1-2
cdr3_aa: CASSQEFGRTGNYGYTF
cdr3_nt: TGCGCCAGCAGCCAAGAATTTGGAAGGACAGGGAACTATGGCTACACCTTC

v_call: TRBV28
clone_size: few
d_call: -
j_call: TRBJ2-7
cdr3_aa: CASSPTTGYEQYF
cdr3_nt: TGTGCCAGCAGTCCTACCACAGGGTACGAGCAGTACTTC

v_call: TRBV27
clone_size: once
d_call: TRBD1
j_call: TRBJ1-2
cdr3_aa: CASSSRGRDGYTF
cdr3_nt: TGTGCCAGCAGTTCCAGGGGGCGGGATGGCTACACCTTC

v_call: TRBV7-7
clone_size: once
d_call: TRBD2
j_call: TRBJ2-7
cdr3_aa: CASSLGAGANYEQYF
cdr3_nt: TGTGCCAGCAGCTTAGGAGCGGGAGCCAACTACGAGCAGTACTTC

v_call: TRBV5-1
clone_size: -
d_call: TRBD1
j_call: TRBJ1-1
cdr3_aa: CASTRTGTMNTEAFF
cdr3_nt: TGCGCCAGCACCCGGACAGGAACAATGAACACTGAAGCTTTCTTT

v_call: TRBV7-9
clone_size: -
d_call: -
j_call: TRBJ2-1
cdr3_aa: CASSLSLRQGGSEQFF
cdr3_nt: TGTGCCAGCAGCTTATCATTGCGCCAGGGAGGAAGTGAGCAGTTCTTC

v_call: TRBV19
clone_size: -
d_call: -
j_call: TRBJ1-1
cdr3_aa: CASSLGGVNTEAFF
cdr3_nt: TGTGCCAGTAGCTTAGGGGGGGTGAACACTGAAGCTTTCTTT

v_call: TRBV6-5
clone_size: -
d_call: -
j_call: TRBJ2-7
cdr3_aa: CASSYSSQGSYEQYF
cdr3_nt: TGTGCCAGCAGTTACTCGAGCCAGGGTTCCTACGAGCAGTACTTC

v_call: TRBV11-2
clone_size: once
d_call: -
j_call: TRBJ2-7
cdr3_aa: CASSLDRAYEQYF
cdr3_nt: TGTGCCAGCAGCTTAGACCGTGCCTACGAGCAGTACTTC

v_call: TRBV7-2
clone_size: -
d_call: TRBD2
j_call: TRBJ2-1
cdr3_aa: CASSLKLAGHNEQFF
cdr3_nt: TGTGCCAGCAGCTTAAAACTAGCGGGCCACAATGAGCAGTTCTTC

v_call: TRBV19
clone_size: -
d_call: -
j_call: TRBJ2-7
cdr3_aa: CASSHTGYEQYF
cdr3_nt: TGTGCCAGTAGCCATACAGGCTACGAGCAGTACTTC

v_call: TRBV5-1
clone_size: -
d_call: -
j_call: TRBJ1-1
cdr3_aa: CASRNGGAAEAFF
cdr3_nt: TGCGCCAGCAGGAATGGGGGCGCGGCTGAAGCTTTCTTT

v_call: TRBV11-2
clone_size: -
d_call: -
j_call: TRBJ2-1
cdr3_aa: CASSLNWETGAYNEQFF
cdr3_nt: TGTGCCAGCAGCTTAAATTGGGAAACAGGAGCTTACAATGAGCAGTTCTTC

v_call: TRBV7-2
clone_size: -
d_call: -
j_call: TRBJ2-5
cdr3_aa: CASSLVVRETQYF
cdr3_nt: TGTGCCAGCAGCTTAGTAGTTCGAGAGACCCAGTACTTC

v_call: TRBV11-2
clone_size: -
d_call: -
j_call: TRBJ2-7
cdr3_aa: CASRWGGESYEQYF
cdr3_nt: TGTGCCAGCAGATGGGGCGGGGAGTCCTACGAGCAGTACTTC

v_call: TRBV5-4
clone_size: -
d_call: -
j_call: TRBJ1-3
cdr3_aa: CATLDGLSGNTIYF
cdr3_nt: TGTGCCACCCTGGATGGGCTCTCTGGAAACACCATATATTTT

v_call: TRBV19
clone_size: -
d_call: TRBD2
j_call: TRBJ2-7
cdr3_aa: CASSIGTSGRGEQYF
cdr3_nt: TGTGCCAGTAGTATCGGGACTAGCGGGAGAGGCGAGCAGTACTTC